The rows below give T cell receptor beta chains drawn from one sample of a study of T cell responses to AZD1222 COVID-19 vaccine. Sequenced by immunoSEQ multiplex PCR; TCRdb stores in-frame clones only, minus some. The table lists 98,000 or so clones, roughly 83% of them singletons. The sequencing used peripheral blood, collected 28 days after the second AZD1222 dose. These receptors originate from an adult who received the AZD1222 COVID-19 vaccine. Each CDR3 is given with its conserved first and last residue. The D gene is left open where the match is weak. Clone size is stated in some rows and not others, as once, few, many or a class when expanded.

J	length	V	D	size	DNA	CDR3
TRBJ2-7	15	TRBV5-4	TRBD1	once	TGTGCCAGCAGCCCAGGGACAGGGATATCTTACGAGCAGTACTTC	CASSPGTGISYEQYF
TRBJ1-2	15	TRBV5-6	-	-	TGTGCCAGCAGCTTGTTAAGAATTCCCAACTATGGCTACACCTTC	CASSLLRIPNYGYTF
TRBJ1-2	14	TRBV24-1	-	-	TGTGCCACCAGTGACCCCTGGACAGCCGATGGCTACACCTTC	CATSDPWTADGYTF
TRBJ2-5	16	TRBV6-2/TRBV6-3	TRBD2	-	TGTGCCAGCAGTAAGGGACTAGCGGGAGGAGTGGAGACCCAGTACTTC	CASSKGLAGGVETQYF
TRBJ1-5	13	TRBV6-4	-	-	TGTGCCAGCAGTGAGGACGTTAATCAGCCCCAGCATTTT	CASSEDVNQPQHF
TRBJ2-1	13	TRBV11-3	-	-	TGTGCCAGCAGCCCGGTGATAGGGAGTGAGCAGTTCTTC	CASSPVIGSEQFF
TRBJ2-1	13	TRBV5-1	-	-	TGCGCCAGCAGCCCCGAGGCGGGCCATGAGCAGTTCTTC	CASSPEAGHEQFF
TRBJ1-1	16	TRBV3-1/TRBV3-2	-	-	TGTGCCAGCAGCAGTGCTCACGGGGGCGCTGGCACTGAAGCTTTCTTT	CASSSAHGGAGTEAFF
TRBJ2-1	16	TRBV4-1	TRBD1	once	TGCGCCAGCAGCCAAGAGAGGGGGCTGGGCTACAATGAGCAGTTCTTC	CASSQERGLGYNEQFF
TRBJ1-2	14	TRBV7-9	-	-	TGTGCCAGCAGCTTAGCTACAGCCCTTGGCGGCTACACCTTC	CASSLATALGGYTF
TRBJ2-3	15	TRBV6-5	TRBD2	-	TGTGCCAGCAGTTCCGGGGGGACTGCCGGGAATACGCAGTATTTT	CASSSGGTAGNTQYF
TRBJ1-6	17	TRBV11-3	-	-	TGTGCCAGCAGCTTAACCTCTGGGAGGAGAATTAATTCACCCCTCCACTTT	CASSLTSGRRINSPLHF
TRBJ1-6	18	TRBV19	TRBD1	-	TGTGCCAGCCGCAATAGAGGACAGGCAAACTCCTATAATTCACCCCTCCACTTT	CASRNRGQANSYNSPLHF
TRBJ2-7	16	TRBV7-9	TRBD2	-	TGTGCCAGCAGCCCCACGCGGGGCGGGAGGGCCGGCGAGCAGTACTTC	CASSPTRGGRAGEQYF